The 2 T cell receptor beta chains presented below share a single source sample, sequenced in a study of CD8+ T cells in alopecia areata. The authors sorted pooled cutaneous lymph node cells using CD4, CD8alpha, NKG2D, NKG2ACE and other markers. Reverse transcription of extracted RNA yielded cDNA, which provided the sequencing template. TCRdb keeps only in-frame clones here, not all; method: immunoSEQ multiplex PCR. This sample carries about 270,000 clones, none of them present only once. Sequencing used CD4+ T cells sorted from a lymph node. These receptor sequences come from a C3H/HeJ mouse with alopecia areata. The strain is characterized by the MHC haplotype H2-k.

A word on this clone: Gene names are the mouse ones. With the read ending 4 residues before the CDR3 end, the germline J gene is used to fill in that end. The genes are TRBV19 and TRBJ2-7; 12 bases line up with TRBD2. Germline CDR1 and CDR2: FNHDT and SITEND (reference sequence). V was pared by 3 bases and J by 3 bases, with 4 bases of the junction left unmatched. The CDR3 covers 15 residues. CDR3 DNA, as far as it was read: TGTGCCAGCAGTACCTGGGACTGGGGGGACTAT. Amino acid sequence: CASSTWDWGDY. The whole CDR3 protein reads CASSTWDWGDYEQYF.

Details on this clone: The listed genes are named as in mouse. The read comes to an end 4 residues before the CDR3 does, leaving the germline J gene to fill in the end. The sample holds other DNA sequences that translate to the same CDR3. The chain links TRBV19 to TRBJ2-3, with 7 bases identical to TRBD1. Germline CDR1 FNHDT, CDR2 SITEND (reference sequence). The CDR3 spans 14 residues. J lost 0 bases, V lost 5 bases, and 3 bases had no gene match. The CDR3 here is CASRDRNSAETLYF. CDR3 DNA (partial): TGTGCCAGCAGGGACAGGAATAGTGCAGAA.